These 9 T cell receptor beta chains share one sample of origin, sequenced in a study of T cells after yellow fever vaccination. MiXCR, applied by TCRdb to the 5' RACE reads, yields one record per CDR3 protein. The sample records some 300,000 distinct CDR3 sequences, under 9% being singletons. The source material was CD4+ T cells sorted from PBMCs, sampled 5 days after the yellow fever booster vaccination. Receptors originate from a man between 18 and 29 years old who received the YFV17D yellow fever vaccine.

This clonotype was counted a few times. V is TRBV30 and J is TRBJ2-7, with D perhaps matching TRBD1 (5 bases). Germline CDR1 is GTSNPN and CDR2 is SVGIG (reference sequence). The CDR3 runs 14 residues. The ends were cut back, 3 bases at V and 0 bases at J, with 12 bases in the middle. DNA for the CDR3: TGTGCCTGGAGAAATGGGGCAGGCTCCTACGAGCAGTACTTC. Its translation is CAWRNGAGSYEQYF.

This clonotype counts as medium-sized. The V gene is TRBV6-2 or TRBV6-3, the J gene TRBJ1-2; no clear D gene. CDR1 is MNHEY, CDR2 SVGEGT, per germline. This CDR3 contains 12 residues. Deletions cut 6 bases from V and 5 bases from J, with 10 bases between. The chain's CDR3 is CASSSGGYGYTF. DNA for the CDR3: TGTGCCAGCAGCTCCGGTGGATATGGCTACACCTTC.

This clonotype was detected only a few times. The chain uses TRBV2 and TRBJ1-6, with TRBD1 identical over 9 bases. The CDR3 totals 16 residues. Germline-derived CDR1 and CDR2 are SNHLY and FYNNEI. Trimming at V came to 7 bases and at J to 0 bases, leaving 4 bases not matched to a gene. CDR3 residues: CASTIQGASYNSPLHF. CDR3 coding DNA: TGTGCCAGCACCATACAGGGGGCCTCCTATAATTCACCCCTCCACTTT.

This clonotype has a handful of counts. The chain uses TRBV11-2 and TRBJ2-7; D is ambiguous. V lost 4 bases to trimming and J lost 7 bases, with 14 bases between them. Germline V gives CDR1 SGHAT, CDR2 FQNNGV. CDR3 length equals 13 residues. CDR3 in DNA: TGTGCCAGCAGCTCCTCTTCTTCGGCGGAGCAGTACGTC. As protein: CASSSSSSAEQYV.

In its sample, this clonotype was seen many times. This chain connects TRBV12-3 or TRBV12-4 to TRBJ2-5; either TRBD1 or TRBD2 may supply D (5 bases each). V shed 6 bases and J shed 2 bases, with 10 bases lying between them. This CDR3 spans 13 amino acids. The CDR3 reads CASRGDPQETQYF. The CDR3 coding sequence is TGTGCCAGCAGGGGGGATCCGCAAGAGACCCAGTACTTC.

This clonotype was recorded a few times. The gene calls are TRBV3-1 and TRBJ1-1, with D possibly being TRBD1 (5 bases). The germline V gene has CDR1 LGHDT and CDR2 YNNKEL (reference sequence). V was shortened by 1 base and J by 0 bases, with 12 bases between the two germline ends. The CDR3 loop spans 16 amino acids. The CDR3 is CASSQAGGMMNTEAFF. CDR3 DNA: TGTGCCAGCAGCCAAGCGGGGGGGATGATGAACACTGAAGCTTTCTTT.

The V and J genes are TRBV6-2 or TRBV6-3 and TRBJ2-3, with 11 bases lining up with TRBD1. CDR3 length: 17 amino acids. Germline trimming cut 6 bases from V and 6 bases from J; bases unmatched to any gene: 14. Germline CDR1 is MNHEY and CDR2 is SVGEGT. The CDR3 DNA sequence: TGTGCCAGCAGCCGGCCGGGACAGGGGGGCCCCGAGGATACGCAGTATTTT. Translation: CASSRPGQGGPEDTQYF.

The table lists this clonotype with a few counts. This chain links TRBV28 with TRBJ2-5, with 9 bases lining up with TRBD2. The germline CDR1 and CDR2 sequences are MDHEN and SYDVKM. V gave up 6 bases and J gave up 3 bases; unmatched junction bases: 17. CDR3 size: 18 residues. In nucleotides, the CDR3 is TGTGCCAGCAGCTCCCATTTTAGCGGGACTAGCAGGAAAGAGACCCAGTACTTC. Protein: CASSSHFSGTSRKETQYF.

This sequence joins TRBV20-1 and TRBJ1-1; D not resolved. Trimming shortened V by 5 bases and J by 1 base, and 14 bases separated the two germline ends. Germline CDR1 reads DFQATT; CDR2 reads SNEGSKA (reference sequence). The CDR3 runs to 14 residues. The CDR3: CSALTGRTNTEAFF. Written as DNA, the CDR3 is TGCAGTGCTCTCACGGGGAGGACGAACACTGAAGCTTTCTTT.